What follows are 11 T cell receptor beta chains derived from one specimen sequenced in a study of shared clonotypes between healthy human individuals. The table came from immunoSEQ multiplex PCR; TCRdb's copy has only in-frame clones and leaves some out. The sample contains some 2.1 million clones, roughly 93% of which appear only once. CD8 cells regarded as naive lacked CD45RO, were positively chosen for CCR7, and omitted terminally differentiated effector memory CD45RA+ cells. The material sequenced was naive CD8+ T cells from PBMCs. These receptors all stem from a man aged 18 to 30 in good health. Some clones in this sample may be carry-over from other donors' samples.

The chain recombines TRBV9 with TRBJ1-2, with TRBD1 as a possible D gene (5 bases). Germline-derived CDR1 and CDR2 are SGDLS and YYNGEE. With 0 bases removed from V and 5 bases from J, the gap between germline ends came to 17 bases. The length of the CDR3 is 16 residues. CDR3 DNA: TGTGCCAGCAGCGTAGGCCAATTCCAGGGCCTATATGGCTACACCTTC. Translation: CASSVGQFQGLYGYTF.

As DNA, the CDR3 is TGTGCCAGCAGCTTAGTTAGGAGCTCTGGAAACACCATATATTTT. Translation: CASSLVRSSGNTIYF. This chain joins TRBV7-8 and TRBJ1-3; D gene uncertain. Germline lookup yields CDR1 SGHVS and CDR2 FQNEAQ. The CDR3 length is 15 residues. Trimming stripped 1 base from V and 0 bases from J, with 7 bases between.

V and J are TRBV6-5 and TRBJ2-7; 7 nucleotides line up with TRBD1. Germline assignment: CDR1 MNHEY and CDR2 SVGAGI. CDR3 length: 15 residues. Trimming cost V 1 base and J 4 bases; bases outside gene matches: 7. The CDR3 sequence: CASSYFRDSTYEQYF. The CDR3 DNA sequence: TGTGCCAGCAGTTACTTCCGGGACAGTACATACGAGCAGTACTTC.

The CDR3 DNA reads TGCGCCAGCAGCCAAGATTACAGCGGGCGCACAGATACGCAGTATTTT. Protein product: CASSQDYSGRTDTQYF. The V call is TRBV4-1, the J call TRBJ2-3; possibly TRBD2 for D (6 bases). Germline V CDR1 and CDR2: MGHRA, YSYEKL. V dropped 0 bases and J dropped 1 base, with 11 bases sitting between them. The CDR3 is 16 amino acids.

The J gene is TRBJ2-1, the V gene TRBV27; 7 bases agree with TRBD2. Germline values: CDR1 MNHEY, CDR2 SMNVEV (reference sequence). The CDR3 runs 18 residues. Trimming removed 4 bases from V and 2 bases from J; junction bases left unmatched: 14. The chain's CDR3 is CASSSLPRGSFAYNEQFF. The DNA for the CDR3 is TGTGCCAGCAGTTCGCTTCCCCGCGGGAGTTTCGCCTACAATGAGCAGTTCTTC.

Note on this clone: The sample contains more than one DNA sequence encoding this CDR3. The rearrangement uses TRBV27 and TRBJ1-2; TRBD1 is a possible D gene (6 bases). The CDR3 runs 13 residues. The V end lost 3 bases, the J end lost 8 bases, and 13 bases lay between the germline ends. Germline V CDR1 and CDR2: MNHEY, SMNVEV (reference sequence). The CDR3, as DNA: TGTGCCAGCAGTTTGTTACAGGGTGACGGCTACACCTTC. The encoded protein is CASSLLQGDGYTF.

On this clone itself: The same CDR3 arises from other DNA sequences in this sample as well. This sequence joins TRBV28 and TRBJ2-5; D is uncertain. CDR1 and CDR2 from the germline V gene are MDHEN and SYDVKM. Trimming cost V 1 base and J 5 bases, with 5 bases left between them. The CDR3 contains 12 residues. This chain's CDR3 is CASSLLRETQYF. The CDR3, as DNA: TGTGCCAGCAGTTTATTGAGGGAGACCCAGTACTTC.

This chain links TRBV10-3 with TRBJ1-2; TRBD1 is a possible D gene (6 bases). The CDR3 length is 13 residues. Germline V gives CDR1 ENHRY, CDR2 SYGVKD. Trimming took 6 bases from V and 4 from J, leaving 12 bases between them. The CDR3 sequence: CAISEGGTYGYTF. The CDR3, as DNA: TGTGCCATCAGCGAAGGGGGGACCTATGGCTACACCTTC.

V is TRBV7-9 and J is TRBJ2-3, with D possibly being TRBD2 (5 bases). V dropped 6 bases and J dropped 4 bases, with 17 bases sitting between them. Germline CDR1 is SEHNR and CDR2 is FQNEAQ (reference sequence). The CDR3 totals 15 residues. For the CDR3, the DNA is TGTGCCAGCAGTTACCCGGTCATGGGAGCAGATACGCAGTATTTT. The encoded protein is CASSYPVMGADTQYF.

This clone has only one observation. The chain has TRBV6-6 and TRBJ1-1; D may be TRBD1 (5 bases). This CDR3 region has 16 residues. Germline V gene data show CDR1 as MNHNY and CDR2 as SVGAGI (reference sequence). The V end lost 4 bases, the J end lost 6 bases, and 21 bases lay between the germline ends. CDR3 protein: CASSFDSDSPSAEAFF. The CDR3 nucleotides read TGTGCCAGCAGTTTCGATTCAGACAGCCCTAGCGCTGAAGCTTTCTTT.

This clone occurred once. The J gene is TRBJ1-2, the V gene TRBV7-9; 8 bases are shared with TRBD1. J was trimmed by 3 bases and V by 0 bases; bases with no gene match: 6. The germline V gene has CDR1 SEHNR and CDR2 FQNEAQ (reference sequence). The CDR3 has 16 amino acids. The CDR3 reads CASSLADLTGDYGYTF. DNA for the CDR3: TGTGCCAGCAGCTTAGCCGATTTGACAGGGGACTATGGCTACACCTTC.